Listed below are T cell receptor beta chains from one sample, sequenced in a study of blood T cells in healthy people across ages. TCRdb redid the calling of the 5' RACE reads with MiXCR, one entry per CDR3 protein. The repertoire consists of some 1.1 million distinct CDR3 sequences, with roughly two fifths occurring once and the leading ten covering under 15%. Material: blood. These receptors all stem from a man between 18 and 29 years old in good health. Each CDR3 is given with its conserved first and last residue.

cdr3_length,v_call,cdr3_aa
13,TRBV12-3/TRBV12-4,CASSWGTSCEQYF
16,TRBV4-3,CASSQATASSYNEQFF
17,TRBV5-6,CASSLEGSGRSQETQYF
15,TRBV9,CASSSRQGYGETQYF
15,TRBV4-3,CASSQDRVRGTEAFF
14,TRBV3-1,CASSQDHTAGEAFF
16,TRBV9,CASSPRVAGTTDTQYF
16,TRBV27,CASSAGKGVRGNTIYF
15,TRBV25-1,CASRTAGTENTEAFF
12,TRBV12-3/TRBV12-4,CASSYLGQEQFF
14,TRBV12-3/TRBV12-4,CAIPTSGNTGELFF
14,TRBV5-1,CVSSLGQTNEKLFF
15,TRBV4-2,CASSQDTSGADEQYF
18,TRBV7-3,CASSPQPRTGAANYGYTF